This TCR beta chain came from a study of blood T cell repertoires in COVID-19. As for the study in general: Donors in the United States, Italy and Spain gave samples during acute or convalescent COVID-19. T cells, B-cell-depleted T cells, or PBMCs provided the cDNA or gDNA that served as material.

In the authors' workflow: Estimated nucleated cell counts came from reference gene primer amplification. Method: immunoSEQ multiplex PCR; TCRdb's copy keeps in-frame clones and lacks some. D and trimming were read from the DNA, whereas the V and J calls and clone size are those reported in that table. The data contain about 330,000 clones, 70% to 90% of them singletons. CDR1 and CDR2 (germline): SGDLS, YYNGEE. The length of the CDR3 is 17 residues. V shed 2 bases, J shed 5 bases, and the junction held 16 bases outside the gene matches. This receptor was obtained from a human donor in a cohort sampled during active COVID-19. This chain joins TRBV9 and TRBJ2-7; 7 bases match TRBD1. The sequenced sample consisted of peripheral blood. The CDR3 loop is CASSVTGQPRNLNEQYF. CDR3 nucleotide sequence: TGTGCCAGCAGCGTGACGGGACAGCCAAGGAACCTTAACGAGCAGTACTTC.